This TCR beta chain derives from a study of blood T cell repertoires in COVID-19. Study details: Researchers got acute and convalescent COVID-19 samples from the United States, Italy and Spain. PBMCs, B-cell-depleted T cells, or T cells were the source of the cDNA or gDNA that made up the material.

CDR3 length: 17 amino acids. Trimming stripped 0 bases from V and 3 bases from J, with 18 bases between. Per germline, CDR1 LGHNA and CDR2 YNFKEQ. Per the original methods: Amplification with reference gene primers provided the estimates of nucleated cell counts. Produced via immunoSEQ multiplex PCR; TCRdb's table is partial and in-frame only. V and J calls plus clone size are reproduced from that table; the DNA served to infer D and trimming. Seen here are about 64,000 clones, 70% to 90% observed once, and the top ten hold more than 1%. The sample comprised peripheral blood. This sequence originates from a man aged 40-50 years with acute or convalescent COVID-19. This rearrangement joins TRBV4-2 to TRBJ2-7; tentative D call: TRBD1 (5 bases). The CDR3 region has the DNA TGTGCCAGCAGCCAAGATTGGACGGCAGGGTGGGACTACGAGCAGTACTTC. It encodes CASSQDWTAGWDYEQYF.